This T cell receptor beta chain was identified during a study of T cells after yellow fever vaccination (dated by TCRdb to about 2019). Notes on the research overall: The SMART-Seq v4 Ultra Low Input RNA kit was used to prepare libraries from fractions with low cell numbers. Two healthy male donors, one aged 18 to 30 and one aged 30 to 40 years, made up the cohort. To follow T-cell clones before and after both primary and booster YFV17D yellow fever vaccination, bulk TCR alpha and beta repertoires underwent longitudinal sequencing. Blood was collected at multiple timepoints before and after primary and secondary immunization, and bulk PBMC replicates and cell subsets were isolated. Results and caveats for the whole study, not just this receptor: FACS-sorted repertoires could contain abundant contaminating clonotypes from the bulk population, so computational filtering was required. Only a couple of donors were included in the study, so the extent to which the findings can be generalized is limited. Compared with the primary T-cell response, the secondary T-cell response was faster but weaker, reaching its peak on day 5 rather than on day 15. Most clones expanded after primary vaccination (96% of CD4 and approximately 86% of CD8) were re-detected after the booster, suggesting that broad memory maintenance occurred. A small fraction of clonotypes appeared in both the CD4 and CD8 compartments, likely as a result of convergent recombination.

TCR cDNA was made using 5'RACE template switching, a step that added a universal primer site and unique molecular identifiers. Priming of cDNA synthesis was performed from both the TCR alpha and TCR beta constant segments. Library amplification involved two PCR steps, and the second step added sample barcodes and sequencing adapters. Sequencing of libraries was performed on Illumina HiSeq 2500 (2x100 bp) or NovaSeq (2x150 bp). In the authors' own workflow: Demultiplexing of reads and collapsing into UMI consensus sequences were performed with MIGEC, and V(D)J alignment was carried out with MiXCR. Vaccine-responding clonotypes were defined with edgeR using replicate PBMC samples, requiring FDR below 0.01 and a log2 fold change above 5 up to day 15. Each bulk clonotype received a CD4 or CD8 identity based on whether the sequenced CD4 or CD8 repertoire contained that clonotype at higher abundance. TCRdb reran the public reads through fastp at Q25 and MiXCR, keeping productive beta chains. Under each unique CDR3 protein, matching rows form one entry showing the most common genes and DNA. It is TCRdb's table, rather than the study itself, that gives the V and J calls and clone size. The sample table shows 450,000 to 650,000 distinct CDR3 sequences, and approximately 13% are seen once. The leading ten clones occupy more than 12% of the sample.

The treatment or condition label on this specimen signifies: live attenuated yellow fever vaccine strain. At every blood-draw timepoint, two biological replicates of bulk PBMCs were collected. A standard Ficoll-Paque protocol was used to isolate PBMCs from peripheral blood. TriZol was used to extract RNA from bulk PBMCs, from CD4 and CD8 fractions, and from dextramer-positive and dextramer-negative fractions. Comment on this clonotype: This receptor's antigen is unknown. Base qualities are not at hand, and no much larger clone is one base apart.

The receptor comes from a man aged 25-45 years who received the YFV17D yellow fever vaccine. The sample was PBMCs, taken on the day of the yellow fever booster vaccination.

The CDR3 in this case is CASRTSGRVNEQFF. DNA sequence: TGCGCCAGCAGGACTAGCGGGAGGGTCAATGAGCAGTTCTTC. This chain is built from TRBV5-1 and TRBJ2-1; the junction holds 14 bases that match TRBD2. From the cysteine through the phenylalanine, the CDR3 covers 14 amino acids. Only CDR3 DNA is held: 42 bases, read in frame from base 1. Via the germline V gene, CDR1 is SGHRS and CDR2 YFSETQ. Compared with germline, V lacks 5 bases and J lacks 6 bases; bases without a gene match: 1.